The 17 T cell receptor beta chains given below trace back to one sample, sequenced in a study of CD8+CD57+ T cells in acquired aplastic anemia. TCR beta VDJ and CDR3 profiles were obtained from a genomic DNA template. TCRdb itself ran the reads through MiXCR, one entry per CDR3 protein. This table holds about 160,000 distinct CDR3 sequences, roughly 50% found once. Patients who underwent sequencing had shown CD8+CD57+ cell expansion by flow cytometry. The sample was sorted CD4+, CD8+, or CD8+CD57+ T cells (not recorded which) from PBMCs. These receptors were collected from a human donor with aplastic anemia.

In this sample, this clonotype turned up many times. The chain couples TRBV20-1 to TRBJ1-5; a weak D match, TRBD1 (6 bases). V lost 4 bases and J lost 2, with 24 bases in between. This CDR3 is 18 amino acids long. CDR1 is DFQATT, CDR2 SNEGSKA, per germline (reference sequence). The chain's CDR3 is CSATHDRPPSIGNQPQHF. The DNA for the CDR3 is TGCAGTGCTACCCATGACAGGCCCCCAAGTATTGGCAATCAGCCCCAGCATTTT.

This clonotype was found once. V and J are TRBV12-3 or TRBV12-4 and TRBJ2-5; D remains ambiguous. CDR3 length equals 13 residues. V was pared by 5 bases and J by 3 bases, with 10 bases between. The CDR3 DNA follows: TGTGCCAGCAGTGGGCAGATTGAAGAGACCCAGTACTTC. Its translation is CASSGQIEETQYF.

On this clonotype: It may be a read error: a sequence one base away is much more abundant. The CDR3 loop is CASSAMDRGGEAFF. CDR3 bases: TGTGCCAGCAGTGCTATGGACAGGGGAGGTGAAGCTTTCTTT. This chain connects TRBV6-1 to TRBJ1-1, with 9 positions matching TRBD1. CDR1 is MNHNS, CDR2 SASEGT, per germline. V trimming: 4 bases; J trimming: 7 bases; junction bases outside the gene matches: 7. The CDR3 consists of 14 residues.

This clonotype was seen only a few times. The chain links TRBV15 to TRBJ2-1; D is perhaps TRBD1 or TRBD2 (6 bases each). This CDR3 is 14 amino acids long. Per the germline V gene, CDR1 is LNHNV and CDR2 is YYDKDF (reference sequence). V was cut by 4 bases and J by 7 bases, with 14 bases left in between. CDR3: CATSKGGGGNEQFF. The CDR3 nucleotides read TGTGCCACCAGCAAAGGAGGGGGTGGGAATGAGCAGTTCTTC.

In its sample, this clonotype was seen many times. The V gene is TRBV12-3 or TRBV12-4, the J gene TRBJ1-1; D is undetermined. The CDR3 contains 13 residues. The V end was cut by 1 base, the J end by 6 bases, with 9 bases between. CDR3 DNA sequence: TGTGCCAGCAGTTTAGTGAAGGGCGCTGAAGCTTTCTTT. Protein product: CASSLVKGAEAFF.

This clonotype is a singleton in its sample. The chain is built from TRBV20-1 and TRBJ1-1, with 9 nucleotides matching TRBD1. The germline gives CDR1 DFQATT, CDR2 SNEGSKA (reference sequence). V lost 4 bases and J lost 5; bases outside the gene matches: 11. The CDR3 is made up of 15 amino acids. CDR3 residues: CSAIGDRVRGTEAFF. CDR3 coding DNA: TGCAGTGCTATTGGGGACAGGGTAAGGGGGACTGAAGCTTTCTTT.

The gene calls are TRBV2 and TRBJ2-5; 12 bases align to TRBD2. Germline V gene sequence: CDR1 SNHLY, CDR2 FYNNEI. V was clipped by 4 bases and J by 3 bases; unmatched bases: 0. The CDR3 covers 14 residues. The CDR3 nucleotides read TGTGCCAGCAGTGGGACTAGCGGGAAAGAGACCCAGTACTTC. It yields the protein CASSGTSGKETQYF. Together with reference TRBV2 and TRBJ2-5, the CDR3 gives the full variable domain: EPEVTQTPSHQVTQMGQEVILRCVPISNHLYFYWYRQILGQKVEFLVSFYNNEISEKSEIFDDQFSVERPDGSNFTLKIRSTKLEDSAMYFCASSGTSGKETQYFGPGTRLLVL.

The rearrangement uses TRBV9 and TRBJ2-7; D is uncertain. The V and J ends lost 0 bases and 0 bases respectively, with 10 bases between them. Germline V gives CDR1 SGDLS, CDR2 YYNGEE. The CDR3 loop spans 15 amino acids. The CDR3 sequence: CASSVGPEYSYEQYF. CDR3 sequence (DNA): TGTGCCAGCAGCGTAGGTCCGGAGTACTCCTACGAGCAGTACTTC.

About this clonotype itself: Compared with germline, one end of the junction differs, possibly owing to a read error. The J gene is TRBJ2-3, the V gene TRBV7-7, with 7 bases that match TRBD2. CDR1 and CDR2 (germline): SSHAT, FNYEAQ (reference sequence). This CDR3 is built from 16 residues. The CDR3 here is CASSLGATSGTDTQYF. For the CDR3, the DNA is TGTGCTAGCAGCTTAGGAGCAACTAGCGGCACAGATACGCAGTATTTT.

This chain joins TRBV10-3 and TRBJ1-4, with TRBD1 matching 7 bases. Germline V lookup: CDR1 ENHRY, CDR2 SYGVKD. The CDR3 is 14 residues long. V trimming: 11 bases; J trimming: 7 bases; junction bases outside the gene matches: 13. Here the CDR3 reads CAHALVDRSEKLFF. The DNA of the CDR3 is TGTGCCCATGCTCTTGTGGACAGGAGTGAAAAACTGTTTTTT.

The genes are TRBV15 and TRBJ1-4; no reliable D call. V lost 1 base and J 3 bases, leaving 6 bases between the germline ends. CDR1 is LNHNV, CDR2 YYDKDF, per germline (reference sequence). CDR3 length equals 14 residues. The CDR3 bases are TGTGCCACCAGCAGAGGTATAGCTAATGAAAAACTGTTTTTT. This sequence encodes CATSRGIANEKLFF.

The rearrangement uses TRBV2 and TRBJ2-1; D gene uncertain. The CDR3 contains 12 residues. The germline CDR1 and CDR2 sequences are SNHLY and FYNNEI. Trimming left V 8 bases short and J 7 bases short, with 12 bases between. The CDR3 coding sequence is TGTGCCAGCCTCTATCTAGGTAATGAGCAGTTCTTC. Translated, it gives CASLYLGNEQFF.

As for this clonotype: Possible read error: a much larger clone is one base away. The rearrangement joins TRBV4-2 to TRBJ1-1; a weak D match, TRBD1 (5 bases). The CDR3 consists of 14 residues. Germline CDR1 reads LGHNA; CDR2 reads YNFKEQ. The CDR3: CASSQEGEYTEVFF. The CDR3 bases are TGTGCCAGCAGCCAAGAAGGGGAGTACACTGAAGTTTTCTTT.

The table lists this clonotype with many counts. This rearrangement joins TRBV7-6 to TRBJ2-7; D is possibly TRBD2 (5 bases). The CDR3 is made up of 15 amino acids. Germline loops: CDR1 SGHVS, CDR2 FNYEAQ. Between the trimmed V and J ends, which lost 4 bases and 5 bases, there was a span of 18 bases. Written as DNA, the CDR3 is TGTGCCAGCAGCTCAACTAGAGGACGGTTTCACGAGCAGTACTTC. It specifies CASSSTRGRFHEQYF.

This clonotype occurred many times. V gene TRBV20-1 combines with J gene TRBJ2-7, with D hard to call. The CDR3 has 13 residues. V shed 0 bases and J shed 3 bases, with 9 bases lying between them. Per germline, CDR1 DFQATT and CDR2 SNEGSKA (reference sequence). CDR3 loop: CSAREATSYEQYF. The CDR3 DNA is TGCAGTGCTAGAGAGGCGACCAGCTACGAGCAGTACTTC.

Points on this clonotype: Given a much more abundant clone one base away, this may be a read error. The gene calls are TRBV11-2 and TRBJ2-7, with D tentatively TRBD1 (6 bases). The V gene's germline CDR1 is SGHAT and CDR2 FQNNGV. The ends were cut back, 0 bases at V and 5 bases at J, with 14 bases in the middle. The CDR3 consists of 15 residues. CDR3 in amino acids: CASSLDLLDSHEQYF. The CDR3, as DNA: TGTGCCAGCAGCTTAGACTTACTGGACAGCCACGAGCAGTACTTC.

In regard to this clonotype: A much more abundant neighbour one base away suggests this may be a read error. The chain combines TRBV9 with TRBJ2-5; possibly TRBD2 for D (5 bases). Germline V CDR1 and CDR2: SGDLS, YYNGEE. This CDR3 is 17 amino acids long. The DNA for the CDR3 is TGTACCAGCAGCGAGGGTGATCAAGCGGCCTCCCAAGAGACCCAGTACTTC. As protein: CTSSEGDQAASQETQYF.